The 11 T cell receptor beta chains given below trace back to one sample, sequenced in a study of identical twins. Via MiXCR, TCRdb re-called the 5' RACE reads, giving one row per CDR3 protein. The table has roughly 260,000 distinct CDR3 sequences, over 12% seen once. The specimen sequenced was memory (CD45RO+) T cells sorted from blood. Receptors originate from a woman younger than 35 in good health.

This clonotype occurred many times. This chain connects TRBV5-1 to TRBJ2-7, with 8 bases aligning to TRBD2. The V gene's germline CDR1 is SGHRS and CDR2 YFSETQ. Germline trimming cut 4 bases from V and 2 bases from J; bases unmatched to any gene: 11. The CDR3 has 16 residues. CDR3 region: CASSMRTSLNTYEQYF. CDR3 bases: TGCGCCAGCAGCATGAGGACTAGCCTAAATACCTACGAGCAGTACTTC.

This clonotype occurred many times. CDR3 amino acids: CASSRDYTDTQYF. CDR3 nucleotide sequence: TGCGCCAGCAGTAGGGACTACACAGATACGCAGTATTTT. The gene calls are TRBV5-1 and TRBJ2-3, with 7 bases lining up with TRBD2. The CDR3 is 13 amino acids. J lost 2 bases, V lost 5 bases, and 2 bases had no gene match. Per the germline V gene, CDR1 is SGHRS and CDR2 is YFSETQ. Filled out from reference TRBV5-1 and TRBJ2-3, the complete variable domain reads KAGVTQTPRYLIKTRGQQVTLSCSPISGHRSVSWYQQTPGQGLQFLFEYFSETQRNKGNFPGRFSGRQFSNSRSEMNVSTLELGDSALYLCASSRDYTDTQYFGPGTRLTVL.

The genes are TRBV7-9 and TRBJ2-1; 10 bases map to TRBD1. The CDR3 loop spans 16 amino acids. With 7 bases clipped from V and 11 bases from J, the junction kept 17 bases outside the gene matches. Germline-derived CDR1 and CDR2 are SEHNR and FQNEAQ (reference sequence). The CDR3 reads CASTVTWGQGMFKQFF. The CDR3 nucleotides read TGTGCCAGCACCGTCACCTGGGGACAGGGGATGTTTAAGCAGTTCTTC.

This CDR3 reads CASSPTGGTNTGELFF. CDR3 bases: TGTGCCAGCAGCCCTACGGGGGGGACGAACACCGGGGAGCTGTTTTTT. The chain links TRBV7-6 to TRBJ2-2; 8 bases fit TRBD2. The CDR3 sequence is 16 residues long. The germline V gene encodes CDR1 SGHVS and CDR2 FNYEAQ. Trimming took 5 bases from V and 0 from J; bases not matched to a gene: 5.

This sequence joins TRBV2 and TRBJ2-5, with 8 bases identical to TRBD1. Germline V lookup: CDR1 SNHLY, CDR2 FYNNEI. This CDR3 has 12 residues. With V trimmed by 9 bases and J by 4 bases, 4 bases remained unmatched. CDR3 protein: CARAQGAETQYF. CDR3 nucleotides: TGTGCCAGGGCCCAGGGGGCAGAGACCCAGTACTTC.

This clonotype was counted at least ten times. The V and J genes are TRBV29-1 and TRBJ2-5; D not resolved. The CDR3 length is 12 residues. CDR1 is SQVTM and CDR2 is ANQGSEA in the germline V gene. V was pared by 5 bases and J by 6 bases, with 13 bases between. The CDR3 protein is CSVLAAAKTQYF. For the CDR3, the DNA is TGCAGCGTTTTGGCCGCCGCGAAGACCCAGTACTTC.

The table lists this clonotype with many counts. CDR3 coding DNA: TGTGCCAGCTCTCCTAGCGGGGGTTCCTACGAGCAGTACTTC. Translating gives CASSPSGGSYEQYF. The J gene is TRBJ2-7, the V gene TRBV2; 10 nucleotides align to TRBD2. This CDR3 comprises 14 residues. The ends lost 8 bases at V and 1 base at J; junction bases unmatched: 5. Per germline, CDR1 SNHLY and CDR2 FYNNEI.

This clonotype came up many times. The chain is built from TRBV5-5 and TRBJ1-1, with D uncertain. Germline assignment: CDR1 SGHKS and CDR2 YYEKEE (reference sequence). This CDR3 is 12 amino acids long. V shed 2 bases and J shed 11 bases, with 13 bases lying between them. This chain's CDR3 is CASSFNEGAAFF. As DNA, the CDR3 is TGTGCCAGCAGCTTTAATGAGGGTGCGGCTTTCTTT.

The CDR3 nucleotides read TGTGCCACCAGCGTAGGGACAGGGGGCTACGAGCAGTACTTC. This translates into CATSVGTGGYEQYF. This sequence joins TRBV15 and TRBJ2-7; TRBD1 agrees at 11 bases. Germline V gene lookup returns CDR1 LNHNV and CDR2 YYDKDF (reference sequence). Germline trimming cut 5 bases from V and 3 bases from J; bases unmatched to any gene: 3. This CDR3 has 14 residues.

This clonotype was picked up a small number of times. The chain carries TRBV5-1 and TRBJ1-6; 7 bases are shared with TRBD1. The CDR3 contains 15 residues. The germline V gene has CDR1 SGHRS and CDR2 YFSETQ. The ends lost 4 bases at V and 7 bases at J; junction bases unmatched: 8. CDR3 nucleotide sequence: TGCGCCAGCAGCCACGACAGGGCGGAGAATTCACCCCTCCACTTT. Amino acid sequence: CASSHDRAENSPLHF.

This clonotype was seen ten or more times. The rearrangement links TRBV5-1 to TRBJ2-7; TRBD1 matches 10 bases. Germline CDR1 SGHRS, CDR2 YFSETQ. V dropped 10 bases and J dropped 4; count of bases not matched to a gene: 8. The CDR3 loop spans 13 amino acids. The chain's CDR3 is CASFWDRGYEQYF. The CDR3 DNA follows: TGCGCCTCCTTCTGGGACAGGGGATACGAGCAGTACTTC.